One TCR beta chain is described in this entry. V was clipped by 1 base and J by 3 bases; unmatched bases: 6. There are 14 residues in the CDR3. Germline-derived CDR1 and CDR2 are GTSNPN and SVGIG (reference sequence). The data were taken from a study of blood T cell repertoires in COVID-19. The protocol was immunoSEQ multiplex PCR, while the TCRdb copy is restricted to in-frame clones and leaves out a portion. Of about 260,000 clones detected, 80% to 90% appear once; the ten largest clones hold less than 2.5%. Allocation to cohorts depended on clinical history reported by the participants. The J gene is TRBJ2-7, the V gene TRBV30, with 7 bases fitting TRBD1. The sequencing input was PBMCs or T cells enriched from blood (not recorded which). This TCR derives from a woman aged 18-30 years who had recovered from COVID-19. The CDR3 bases are TGTGCCTGGAGTGGTCGGGACAGTCTCTACGAGCAGTACTTC. This sequence encodes CAWSGRDSLYEQYF.